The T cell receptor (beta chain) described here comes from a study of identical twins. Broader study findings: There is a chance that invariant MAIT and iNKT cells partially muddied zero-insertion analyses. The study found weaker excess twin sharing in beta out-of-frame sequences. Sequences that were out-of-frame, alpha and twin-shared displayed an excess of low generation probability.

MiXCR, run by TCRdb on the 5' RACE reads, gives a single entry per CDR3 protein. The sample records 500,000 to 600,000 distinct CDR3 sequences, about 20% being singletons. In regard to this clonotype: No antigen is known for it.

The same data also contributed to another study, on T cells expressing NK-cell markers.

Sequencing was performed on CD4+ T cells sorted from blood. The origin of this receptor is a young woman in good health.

The CDR3 loop is CASSLGWAYEQYF. The CDR3 DNA is TGTGCCAGCAGCTTAGGGTGGGCCTACGAGCAGTACTTC. The rearrangement links TRBV11-2 to TRBJ2-7, with D uncertain. Germline V lookup: CDR1 SGHAT, CDR2 FQNNGV. V was pared by 1 base and J by 2 bases, with 6 bases between. CDR3 length: 13 amino acids.